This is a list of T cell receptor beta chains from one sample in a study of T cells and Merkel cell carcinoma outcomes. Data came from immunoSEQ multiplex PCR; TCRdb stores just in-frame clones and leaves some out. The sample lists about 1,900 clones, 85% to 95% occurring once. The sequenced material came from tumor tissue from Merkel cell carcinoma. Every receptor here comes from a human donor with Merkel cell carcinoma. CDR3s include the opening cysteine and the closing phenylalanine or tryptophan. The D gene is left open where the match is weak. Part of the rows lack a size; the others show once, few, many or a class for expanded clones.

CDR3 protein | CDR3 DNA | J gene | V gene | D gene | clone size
CATSRDLGAGNTIYF | TGTGCCACCAGCAGAGATCTGGGGGCTGGAAACACCATATATTTT | TRBJ1-3 | TRBV15 | . | .
CASSLGTGGEQYF | TGCGCCAGCAGCCTCGGGACAGGGGGCGAGCAGTACTTC | TRBJ2-7 | TRBV4-1 | TRBD1 | few
CASSLPGINQPQHF | TGTGCCAGCAGCTTACCGGGTATCAATCAGCCCCAGCATTTT | TRBJ1-5 | TRBV7-9 | . | few
CASSRTGGGRQPQHF | TGTGCCAGCAGCCGAACAGGGGGTGGTAGGCAGCCCCAGCATTTT | TRBJ1-5 | TRBV7-9 | TRBD1 | .
CASSPYRDLADTQYF | TGCGCCAGCAGCCCCTACCGGGACTTGGCAGATACGCAGTATTTT | TRBJ2-3 | TRBV4-3 | . | .
CSAIDEKLFF | TGCAGTGCTATCGATGAAAAACTGTTTTTT | TRBJ1-4 | TRBV20-1 | . | .
CASSRTDANTGELFF | TGTGCCAGCAGTCGGACGGACGCGAACACCGGGGAGCTGTTTTTT | TRBJ2-2 | TRBV6-5 | . | .
CASSIKSGAGYTF | TGTGCCAGTAGTATCAAATCGGGGGCTGGCTACACCTTC | TRBJ1-2 | TRBV19 | . | .
CASSQDGGTGRINNEQFF | TGCGCCAGCAGCCAAGACGGCGGGACCGGACGGATCAACAATGAGCAGTTCTTC | TRBJ2-1 | TRBV4-1 | . | .
CASSLGTGSGYGYTF | TGTGCCAGCAGCCTCGGGACAGGGAGTGGCTATGGCTACACCTTC | TRBJ1-2 | TRBV5-4 | TRBD1 | .
CASSLTGGGNEQFF | TGTGCCAGCAGCTTAACCGGTGGGGGCAATGAGCAGTTCTTC | TRBJ2-1 | TRBV13 | . | .
CATSISRQGRGNIQYF | TGTGCCACCAGCATCTCGAGACAGGGGCGGGGAAACATTCAGTACTTC | TRBJ2-4 | TRBV15 | TRBD1 | .
CASSEGGLFYEQYF | TGTGCCAGCAGTGAAGGGGGGCTATTCTACGAGCAGTACTTC | TRBJ2-7 | TRBV6-1 | . | .
CASSLVGQGAGETQYF | TGTGCCAGCAGTTTGGTGGGACAGGGGGCTGGAGAGACCCAGTACTTC | TRBJ2-5 | TRBV27 | TRBD1 | .
CASSQEKRTHNEQFF | TGTGCCAGCAGCCAAGAGAAAAGAACTCACAATGAGCAGTTCTTC | TRBJ2-1 | TRBV4-2 | . | .
CASSSTAGGGETQYF | TGCGCCAGCAGCTCTACAGCGGGGGGTGGAGAGACCCAGTACTTC | TRBJ2-5 | TRBV5-1 | TRBD2 | .
CASSTGSTAKETQYF | TGTGCCAGCAGCACCGGATCGACAGCGAAAGAGACCCAGTACTTC | TRBJ2-5 | TRBV6-5 | . | .